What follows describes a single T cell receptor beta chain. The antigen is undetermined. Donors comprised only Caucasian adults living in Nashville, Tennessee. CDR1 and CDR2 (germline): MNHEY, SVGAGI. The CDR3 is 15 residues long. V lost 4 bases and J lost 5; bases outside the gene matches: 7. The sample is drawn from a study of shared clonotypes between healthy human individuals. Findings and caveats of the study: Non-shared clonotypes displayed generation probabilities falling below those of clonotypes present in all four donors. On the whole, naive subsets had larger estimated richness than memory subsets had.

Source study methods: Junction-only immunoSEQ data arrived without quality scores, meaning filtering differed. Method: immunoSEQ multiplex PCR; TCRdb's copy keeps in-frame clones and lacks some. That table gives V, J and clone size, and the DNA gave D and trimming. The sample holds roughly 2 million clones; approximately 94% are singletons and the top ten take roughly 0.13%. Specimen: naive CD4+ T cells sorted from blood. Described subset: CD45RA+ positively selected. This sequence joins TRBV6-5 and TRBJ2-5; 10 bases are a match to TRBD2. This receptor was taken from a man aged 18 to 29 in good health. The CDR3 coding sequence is TGTGCCAGCAGTTCGGGACTAGCGCTCATGGAGACCCAGTACTTC. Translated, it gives CASSSGLALMETQYF.